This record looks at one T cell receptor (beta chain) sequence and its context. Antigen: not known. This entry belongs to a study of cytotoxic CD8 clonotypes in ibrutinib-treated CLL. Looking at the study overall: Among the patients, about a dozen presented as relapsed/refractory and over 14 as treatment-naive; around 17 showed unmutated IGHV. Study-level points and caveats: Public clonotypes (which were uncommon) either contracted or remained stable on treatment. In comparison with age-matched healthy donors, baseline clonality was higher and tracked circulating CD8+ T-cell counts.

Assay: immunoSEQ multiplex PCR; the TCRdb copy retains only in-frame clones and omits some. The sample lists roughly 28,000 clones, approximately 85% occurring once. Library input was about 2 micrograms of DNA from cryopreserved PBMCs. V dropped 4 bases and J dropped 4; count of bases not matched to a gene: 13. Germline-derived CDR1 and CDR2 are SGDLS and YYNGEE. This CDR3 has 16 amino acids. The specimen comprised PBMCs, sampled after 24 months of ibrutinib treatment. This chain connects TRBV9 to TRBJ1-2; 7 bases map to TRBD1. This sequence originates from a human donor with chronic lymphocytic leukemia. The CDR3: CASSQETGMLFYGYTF. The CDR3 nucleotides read TGTGCCAGCAGCCAAGAGACAGGGATGTTATTCTATGGCTACACCTTC.